Following are 15 T cell receptor beta chains from one sample sequenced in a study of CD8 T cells in Susac syndrome. RNA totalling roughly 0.45 to 1 ug underwent reverse transcription with random hexamers. One entry per CDR3 protein results from TCRdb running MiXCR on the immunoSEQ multiplex PCR reads. The sample lists 45,000 to 60,000 distinct CDR3 sequences, 93% occurring once. The specimen sequenced was CD8+ T cells from PBMCs. The receptors were sampled from a human donor with multiple sclerosis.

J is TRBJ2-1 and V is TRBV29-1, with 7 nucleotides matching TRBD1. The V gene end was trimmed by 7 bases and the J gene end by 8 bases; junction bases not matched to a gene: 14. The CDR3 runs 14 residues. CDR1 and CDR2 from the germline V gene are SQVTM and ANQGSEA. The CDR3 reads CSAGAAGGIDEQFF. The CDR3 nucleotides read TGCAGCGCCGGAGCGGCAGGGGGTATCGATGAGCAGTTCTTC.

The chain is built from TRBV30 and TRBJ1-2, with TRBD1 as a possible D gene (6 bases). Germline V gene sequence: CDR1 GTSNPN, CDR2 SVGIG (reference sequence). The V end lost 4 bases, the J end lost 5 bases, and 14 bases lay between the germline ends. CDR3 size: 13 residues. Written as DNA, the CDR3 is TGTGCCTGGACGGGGGCCAGGGATTATGGCTACACCTTC. This encodes CAWTGARDYGYTF. Complete variable domain (other parts from reference TRBV30 and TRBJ1-2): SQTIHQWPATLVQPVGSPLSLECTVEGTSNPNLYWYRQAAGRGLQLLFYSVGIGQISSEVPQNLSASRPQDRQFILSSKKLLLSDSGFYLCAWTGARDYGYTFGSGTRLTVV.

The chain combines TRBV20-1 with TRBJ1-3; D gene ambiguous. V was clipped by 3 bases and J by 0 bases, with 9 bases between them. Germline CDR1 DFQATT, CDR2 SNEGSKA (reference sequence). The CDR3 has 14 residues. The DNA for the CDR3 is TGCAGTGCTAGTCAGAGACACTCTGGAAACACCATATATTTT. Translation: CSASQRHSGNTIYF.

The chain uses TRBV15 and TRBJ1-1; 8 nucleotides line up with TRBD1. Germline CDR1 is LNHNV and CDR2 is YYDKDF (reference sequence). Losses at the gene ends were 5 bases for V and 1 base for J; bases not matched to a gene: 0. The CDR3 extends over 13 amino acids. CDR3 region: CATSDRGNTEAFF. For the CDR3, the DNA is TGTGCCACCAGCGACAGGGGGAACACTGAAGCTTTCTTT.

CDR3: CASSSERGTIETQYF. As DNA, the CDR3 is TGTGCCAGCAGCTCAGAAAGGGGGACAATTGAGACCCAGTACTTC. V usage is TRBV7-3 and J usage is TRBJ2-5, with D possibly being TRBD1 (6 bases). The CDR3 extends over 15 amino acids. Per germline, CDR1 SGHTA and CDR2 FQGTGA. Trimming shortened V by 4 bases and J by 5 bases, and 17 bases separated the two germline ends.

This clonotype was seen just once. The J gene is TRBJ1-1, the V gene TRBV15; D is unresolved. Trimming left V 1 base short and J 1 base short, with 10 bases between. CDR1 LNHNV and CDR2 YYDKDF come from the germline V gene (reference sequence). The CDR3 totals 15 residues. In DNA, the CDR3 is TGTGCCACCAGCAGAGCTAGGATGGAGAACACTGAAGCTTTCTTT. Translated: CATSRARMENTEAFF.

The chain is built from TRBV29-1 and TRBJ2-7; a weak D match, TRBD1 (5 bases). The V end was cut by 3 bases, the J end by 5 bases, with 26 bases between. Looked up from germline, CDR1 is SQVTM and CDR2 is ANQGSEA. This CDR3 contains 17 residues. CDR3 bases: TGCAGCGTTGATGACCCCTTCCGACAGCCCTCGGGCCACGAGCAGTACTTC. Protein: CSVDDPFRQPSGHEQYF.

V is TRBV12-3 or TRBV12-4 and J is TRBJ2-1; D gene unclear. The CDR3 runs to 11 residues. Trimming pared 6 bases from V and 6 bases from J, leaving 6 bases between. As DNA, the CDR3 is TGTGCCAGCAGAGACGGCAATGAGCAGTTCTTC. Translated, it gives CASRDGNEQFF.

V gene TRBV4-1 combines with J gene TRBJ2-1; D perhaps matches TRBD2 (6 bases). Germline CDR1 reads MGHRA; CDR2 reads YSYEKL. This CDR3 has 15 residues. V shed 3 bases and J shed 6 bases, with 15 bases lying between them. CDR3 protein: CASSHQFRGGNEQFF. CDR3 sequence (DNA): TGCGCCAGCAGCCATCAATTTAGGGGAGGCAATGAGCAGTTCTTC.

V gene TRBV5-1 combines with J gene TRBJ2-7; 9 bases align to TRBD2. Germline V CDR1 and CDR2: SGHRS, YFSETQ. The CDR3 extends over 16 amino acids. The junction had 5 bases not matched to a gene; V was cut back by 0 bases and J by 1 base. The CDR3 protein is CASSLEVAGASYEQYF. The CDR3 nucleotides read TGCGCCAGCAGCTTGGAAGTAGCGGGGGCTTCCTACGAGCAGTACTTC.

The rearrangement links TRBV3-1 to TRBJ2-1, with 7 bases lining up with TRBD2. Germline assignment: CDR1 LGHDT and CDR2 YNNKEL (reference sequence). Losses at the gene ends were 0 bases for V and 4 bases for J; bases not matched to a gene: 9. This CDR3 comprises 17 residues. The CDR3 DNA reads as TGTGCCAGCAGCCAAGATTCCGCGGGGGAAGAATACAATGAGCAGTTCTTC. Translated: CASSQDSAGEEYNEQFF.

CDR3 residues: CASSEYGWKLFF. In DNA, the CDR3 is TGTGCCAGCAGTGAATATGGGTGGAAGCTGTTTTTT. This sequence joins TRBV6-1 and TRBJ2-2; D unresolved. Trimming took 2 bases from V and 12 from J, leaving 10 bases between them. The CDR3 spans 12 residues. Germline V gives CDR1 MNHNS, CDR2 SASEGT.

The chain carries TRBV7-8 and TRBJ2-3; the D gene is possibly TRBD2 (5 bases). Deletions cut 1 base from V and 3 bases from J, with 8 bases between. The CDR3 is 14 amino acids. Looked up from germline, CDR1 is SGHVS and CDR2 is FQNEAQ. The DNA for the CDR3 is TGTGCCAGCAGCTTAGAGGACTTGACAGATACGCAGTATTTT. It yields the protein CASSLEDLTDTQYF.

J is TRBJ2-3 and V is TRBV7-9; D is possibly TRBD1 (6 bases). V lost 4 bases and J lost 0, with 11 bases in between. This CDR3 has 15 residues. The germline V gene encodes CDR1 SEHNR and CDR2 FQNEAQ (reference sequence). The CDR3 reads CASSSGQSSTDTQYF. The CDR3 DNA reads as TGTGCCAGCAGCTCCGGACAGTCTAGCACAGATACGCAGTATTTT.

The rearrangement joins TRBV30 to TRBJ1-4, with D possibly matching TRBD1 (5 bases). This CDR3 region has 14 residues. The ends were cut back, 0 bases at V and 10 bases at J, with 15 bases in the middle. In germline, CDR1 is GTSNPN, CDR2 SVGIG (reference sequence). CDR3 sequence: CAWSVPRDRAKLFF. CDR3 coding DNA: TGTGCCTGGAGTGTACCTAGGGACCGTGCAAAACTGTTTTTT.